Below, 2 T cell receptor beta chains from the same sample are listed, as sequenced in a study of regulatory and conventional T cells in breast cancer. TCRdb fed the PCR reads into MiXCR, producing one record per CDR3 protein. The repertoire holds 15,000 to 20,000 distinct CDR3 sequences, with about 31% as singletons. The sequenced material came from conventional T cells from blood. The receptors stem from a female donor in good health.

This clonotype was seen many times. The rearrangement uses TRBV6-1 and TRBJ2-7; D unclear. CDR3 size: 14 residues. Trimming removed 10 bases at V and 4 bases at J, with 20 bases between. Germline assignment: CDR1 MNHNS and CDR2 SASEGT. As DNA, the CDR3 is TGTGCCACCATGAACCTTCCTCGACTTTACGAGCAGTACTTC. Its translation: CATMNLPRLYEQYF.

This clonotype appeared a few times. The V gene is TRBV15, the J gene TRBJ1-6; D gene uncertain. Trimming took off 6 bases at V and 5 bases at J, with 8 bases between the two ends. In germline, CDR1 is LNHNV, CDR2 YYDKDF (reference sequence). This CDR3 has 13 residues. CDR3 bases: TGTGCCACCAGGGAATATGATAATTCACCCCTCCACTTT. It is translated as CATREYDNSPLHF.